Given below is one T cell receptor (beta chain) in context. Isolated RNA was reverse transcribed in full, so expressed TCRB transcripts were sequenced. Sequencing of naive, central memory and regulatory T cell samples gave an average of roughly 3.4 million reads. Libraries were prepared by immunoSEQ multiplex PCR; TCRdb keeps only in-frame clonotypes and omits some of them. The data contain under 800,000 clones, about 16% of them singletons. CD45RO/CCR7/CD25/CD127/CD95/CD27 sorting isolated CD4+ naive, central memory, regulatory and stem cell-like memory cells. This record belongs to a study of beta chain features in type 1 diabetes. Looking at the study overall: Examination spanned about 99 million sorted cells from all samples.

V was pared by 0 bases and J by 3 bases, with 6 bases of the junction left unmatched. The CDR3 loop spans 17 amino acids. The germline gives CDR1 SGHDT, CDR2 YYEEEE. Sequencing was carried out using naive CD4+ T cells from blood. This TCR was recovered from a man aged 18 to 30 in good health. The chain has TRBV5-6 and TRBJ2-1; 10 bases match TRBD2. The CDR3 region is CASSLGVLAGVYNEQFF. The CDR3 nucleotides are TGTGCCAGCAGCTTGGGGGTCCTAGCGGGAGTCTACAATGAGCAGTTCTTC.